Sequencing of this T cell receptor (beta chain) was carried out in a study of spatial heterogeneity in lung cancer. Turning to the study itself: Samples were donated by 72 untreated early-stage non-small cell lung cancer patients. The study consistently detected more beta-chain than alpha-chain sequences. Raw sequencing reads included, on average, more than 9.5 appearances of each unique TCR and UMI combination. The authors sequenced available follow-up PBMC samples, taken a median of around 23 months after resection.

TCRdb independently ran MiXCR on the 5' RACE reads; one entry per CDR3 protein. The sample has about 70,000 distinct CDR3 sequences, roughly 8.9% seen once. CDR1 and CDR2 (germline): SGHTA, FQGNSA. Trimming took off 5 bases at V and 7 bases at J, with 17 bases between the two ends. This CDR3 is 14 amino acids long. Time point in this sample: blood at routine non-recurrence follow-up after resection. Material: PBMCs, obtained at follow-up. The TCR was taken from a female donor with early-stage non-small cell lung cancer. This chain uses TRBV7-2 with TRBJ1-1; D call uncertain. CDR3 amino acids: CASSITRWGGEAFF. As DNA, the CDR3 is TGTGCCAGCAGCATAACTAGATGGGGAGGTGAAGCTTTCTTT.